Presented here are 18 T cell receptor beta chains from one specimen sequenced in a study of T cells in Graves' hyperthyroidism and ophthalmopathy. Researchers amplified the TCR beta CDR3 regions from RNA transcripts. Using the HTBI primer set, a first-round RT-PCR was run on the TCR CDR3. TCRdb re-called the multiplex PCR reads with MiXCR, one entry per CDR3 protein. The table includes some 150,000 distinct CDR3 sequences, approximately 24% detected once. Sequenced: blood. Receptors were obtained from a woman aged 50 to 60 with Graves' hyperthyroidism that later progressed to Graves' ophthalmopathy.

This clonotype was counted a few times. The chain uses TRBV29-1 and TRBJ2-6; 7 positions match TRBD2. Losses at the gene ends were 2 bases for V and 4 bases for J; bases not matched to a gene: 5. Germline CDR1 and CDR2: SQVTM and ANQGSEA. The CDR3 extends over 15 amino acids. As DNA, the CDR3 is TGCAGCGTTGAACTAGCGGCAGCGGGGGCCAACGTCCTGACTTTC. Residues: CSVELAAAGANVLTF.

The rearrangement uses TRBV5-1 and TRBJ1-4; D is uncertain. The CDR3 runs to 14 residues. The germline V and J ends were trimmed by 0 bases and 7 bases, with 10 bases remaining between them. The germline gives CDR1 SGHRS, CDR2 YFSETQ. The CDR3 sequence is CASSLEYRGEKLFF. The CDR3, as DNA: TGCGCCAGCAGCTTGGAGTATCGGGGTGAAAAACTGTTTTTT.

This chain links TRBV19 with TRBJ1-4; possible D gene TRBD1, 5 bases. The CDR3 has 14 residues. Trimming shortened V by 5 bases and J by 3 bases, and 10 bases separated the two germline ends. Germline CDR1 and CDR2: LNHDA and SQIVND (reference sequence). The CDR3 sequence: CASSAGTSNEKLFF. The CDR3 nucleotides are TGTGCCAGTAGTGCCGGGACCTCTAATGAAAAACTGTTTTTT.

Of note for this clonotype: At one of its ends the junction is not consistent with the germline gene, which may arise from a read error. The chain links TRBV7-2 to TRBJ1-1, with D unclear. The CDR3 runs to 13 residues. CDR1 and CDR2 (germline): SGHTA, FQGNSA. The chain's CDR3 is CASSLEAAAEAFF. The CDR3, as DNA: TGTGCCAGCAGCTTAGAGGCAGCAGCTGAGGCTTTCTTT.

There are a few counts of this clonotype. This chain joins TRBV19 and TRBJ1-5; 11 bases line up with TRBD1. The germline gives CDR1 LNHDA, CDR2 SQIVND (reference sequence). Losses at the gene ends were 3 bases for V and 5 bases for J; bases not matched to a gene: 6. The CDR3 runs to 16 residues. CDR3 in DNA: TGTGCCAGTAGTATCACCGGGACAGGGGGAGATCAGCCCCAGCATTTT. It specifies CASSITGTGGDQPQHF.

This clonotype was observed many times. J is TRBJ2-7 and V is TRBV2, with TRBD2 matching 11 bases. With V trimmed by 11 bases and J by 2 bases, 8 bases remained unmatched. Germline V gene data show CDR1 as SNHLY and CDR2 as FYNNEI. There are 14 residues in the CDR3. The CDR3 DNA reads TGTGCCGGAGGGGTACTAGCGGGAGCCTACGAGCAGTACTTC. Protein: CAGGVLAGAYEQYF.

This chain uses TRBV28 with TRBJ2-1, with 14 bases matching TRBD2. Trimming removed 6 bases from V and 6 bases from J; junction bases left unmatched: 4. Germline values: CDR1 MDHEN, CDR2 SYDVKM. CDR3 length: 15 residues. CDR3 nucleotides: TGTGCCAGCAGCCAAGGGACTAGCGGGGGCAATGAGCAGTTCTTC. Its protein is CASSQGTSGGNEQFF.

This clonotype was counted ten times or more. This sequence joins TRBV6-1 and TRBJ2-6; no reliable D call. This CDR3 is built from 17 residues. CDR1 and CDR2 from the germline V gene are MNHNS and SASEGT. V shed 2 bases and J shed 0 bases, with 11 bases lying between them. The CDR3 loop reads CASSEFEQTSGANVLTF. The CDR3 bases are TGTGCCAGCAGTGAATTTGAACAGACCTCTGGGGCCAACGTCCTGACTTTC.

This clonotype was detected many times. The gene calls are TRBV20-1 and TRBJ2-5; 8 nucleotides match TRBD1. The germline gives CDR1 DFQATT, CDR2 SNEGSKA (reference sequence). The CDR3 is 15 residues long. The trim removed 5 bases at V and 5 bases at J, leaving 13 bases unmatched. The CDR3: CSASPGQVSWETQYF. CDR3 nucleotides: TGCAGTGCTTCTCCGGGACAGGTATCGTGGGAGACCCAGTACTTC.

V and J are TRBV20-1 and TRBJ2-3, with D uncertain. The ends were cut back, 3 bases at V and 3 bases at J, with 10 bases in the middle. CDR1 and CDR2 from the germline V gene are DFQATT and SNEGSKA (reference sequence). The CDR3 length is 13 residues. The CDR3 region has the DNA TGCAGTGCTAGGTCAAGGCGGACAGATACGCAGTATTTT. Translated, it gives CSARSRRTDTQYF.

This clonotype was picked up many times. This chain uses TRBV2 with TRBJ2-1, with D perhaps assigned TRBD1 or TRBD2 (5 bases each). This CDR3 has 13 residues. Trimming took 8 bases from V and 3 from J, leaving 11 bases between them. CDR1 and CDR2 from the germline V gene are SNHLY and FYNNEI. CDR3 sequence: CASGTMIYNEQFF. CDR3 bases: TGTGCCAGCGGGACGATGATCTACAATGAGCAGTTCTTC.

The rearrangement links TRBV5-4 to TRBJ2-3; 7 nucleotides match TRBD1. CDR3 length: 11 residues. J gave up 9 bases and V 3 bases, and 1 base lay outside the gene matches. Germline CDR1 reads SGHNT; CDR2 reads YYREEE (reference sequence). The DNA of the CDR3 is TGTGCCAGCAGCTCCAGGGGGACGCAGTATTTT. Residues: CASSSRGTQYF.

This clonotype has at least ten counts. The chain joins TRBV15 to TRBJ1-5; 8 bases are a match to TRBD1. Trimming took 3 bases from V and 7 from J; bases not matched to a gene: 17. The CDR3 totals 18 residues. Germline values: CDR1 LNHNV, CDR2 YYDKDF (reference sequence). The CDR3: CATSSPKGVRGLGQPQHF. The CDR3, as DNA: TGTGCCACCAGCAGCCCCAAGGGCGTCAGGGGGCTTGGGCAGCCCCAGCATTTT.

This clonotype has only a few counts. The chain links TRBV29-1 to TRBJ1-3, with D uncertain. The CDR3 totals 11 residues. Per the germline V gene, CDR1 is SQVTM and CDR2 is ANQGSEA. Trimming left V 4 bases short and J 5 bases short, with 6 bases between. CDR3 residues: CSVAQRNTIYF. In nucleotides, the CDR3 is TGCAGCGTTGCACAGCGAAACACCATATATTTT.

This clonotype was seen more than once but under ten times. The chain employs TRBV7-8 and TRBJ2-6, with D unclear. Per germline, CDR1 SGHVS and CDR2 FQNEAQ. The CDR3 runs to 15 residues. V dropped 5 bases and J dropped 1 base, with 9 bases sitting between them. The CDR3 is CASSNWGSGANVLTF. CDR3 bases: TGTGCCAGCAGCAATTGGGGTTCTGGGGCCAACGTCCTGACTTTC. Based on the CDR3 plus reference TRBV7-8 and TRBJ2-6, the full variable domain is GAGVSQSPRYKVAKRGQDVALRCDPISGHVSLFWYQQALGQGPEFLTYFQNEAQLDKSGLPSDRFFAERPEGSVSTLKIQRTQQEDSAVYLCASSNWGSGANVLTFGAGSRLTVL.

The CDR3 sequence is CSVDTARWAEAFF. The CDR3 region has the DNA TGCAGCGTTGATACAGCGCGGTGGGCTGAAGCTTTCTTT. The chain is built from TRBV29-1 and TRBJ1-1, with D unresolved. In germline, CDR1 is SQVTM, CDR2 ANQGSEA. The CDR3 runs to 13 residues. V gave up 3 bases and J gave up 6 bases, with 14 bases separating them.

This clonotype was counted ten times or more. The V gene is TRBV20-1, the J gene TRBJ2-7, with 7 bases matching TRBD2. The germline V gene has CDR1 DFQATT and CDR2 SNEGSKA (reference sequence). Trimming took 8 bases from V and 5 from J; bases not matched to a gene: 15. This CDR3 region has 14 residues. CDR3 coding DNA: TGCAGTCAAGCCTCGGGCGGGAGCGCGCACGAGCAGTACTTC. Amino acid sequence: CSQASGGSAHEQYF.

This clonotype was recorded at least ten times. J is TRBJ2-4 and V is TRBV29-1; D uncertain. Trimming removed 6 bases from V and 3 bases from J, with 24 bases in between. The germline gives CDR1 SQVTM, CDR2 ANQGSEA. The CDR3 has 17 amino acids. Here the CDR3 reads CSVAEGSGVSVKNIQYF. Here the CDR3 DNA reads TGCAGCGTCGCCGAAGGTAGTGGGGTCTCAGTCAAAAACATTCAGTACTTC.